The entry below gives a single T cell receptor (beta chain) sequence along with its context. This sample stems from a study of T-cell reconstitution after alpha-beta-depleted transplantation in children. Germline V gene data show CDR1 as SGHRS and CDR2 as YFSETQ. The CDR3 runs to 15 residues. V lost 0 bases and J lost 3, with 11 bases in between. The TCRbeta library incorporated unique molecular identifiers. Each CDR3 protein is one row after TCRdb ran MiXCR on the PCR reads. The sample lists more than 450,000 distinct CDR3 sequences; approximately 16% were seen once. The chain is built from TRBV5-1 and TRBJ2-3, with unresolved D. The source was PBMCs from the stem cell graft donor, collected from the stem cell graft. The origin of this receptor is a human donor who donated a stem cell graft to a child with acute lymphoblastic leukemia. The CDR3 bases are TGCGCCAGCAGCTTGGAGGCCGTCTTGACAGATACGCAGTATTTT. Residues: CASSLEAVLTDTQYF.